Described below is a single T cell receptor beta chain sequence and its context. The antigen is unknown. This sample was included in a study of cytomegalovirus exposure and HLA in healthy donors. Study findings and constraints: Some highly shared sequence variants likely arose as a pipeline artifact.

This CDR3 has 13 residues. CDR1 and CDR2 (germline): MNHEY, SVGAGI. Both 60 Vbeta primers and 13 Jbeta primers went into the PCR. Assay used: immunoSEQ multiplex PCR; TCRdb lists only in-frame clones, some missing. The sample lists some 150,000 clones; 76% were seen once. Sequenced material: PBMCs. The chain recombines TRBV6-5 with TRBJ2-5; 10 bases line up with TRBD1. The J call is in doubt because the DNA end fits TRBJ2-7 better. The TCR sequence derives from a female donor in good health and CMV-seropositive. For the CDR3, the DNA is TGTGCCAGCAGTTATGGGACAGGGGTCGAGCAGTACTTC. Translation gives CASSYGTGVEQYF.